A single sample is the source of the 9 T cell receptor beta chains below, sequenced in a study of blood T cell repertoires in COVID-19. Clones were sequenced by immunoSEQ multiplex PCR, and TCRdb holds only the in-frame ones, with some missing. This sample has some 45,000 clones; 80% to 90% occur once, and the top ten carry 15%. The sample taken for sequencing was peripheral blood. The source is a man aged 60-69 years with active COVID-19.

The chain is built from TRBV14 and TRBJ2-5, with D hard to call. Germline CDR1 reads SGHDN; CDR2 reads FVKESK. Trimming removed 4 bases from V and 0 bases from J, with 12 bases in between. The CDR3 is 15 amino acids. CDR3 sequence reads: CASSRAGSYQETQYF. For the CDR3, the DNA is TGTGCCAGCAGCCGAGCCGGGTCCTACCAAGAGACCCAGTACTTC.

This chain uses TRBV7-9 with TRBJ1-6; D gene unclear. V was cut by 5 bases and J by 0 bases, with 5 bases left in between. Germline V CDR1 and CDR2: SEHNR, FQNEAQ (reference sequence). The CDR3 consists of 14 residues. The CDR3 reads CASSVSSYNSPLHF. CDR3 bases: TGTGCCAGCAGCGTGAGCTCCTATAATTCACCCCTCCACTTT.

The chain links TRBV5-1 to TRBJ2-5; 9 nucleotides line up with TRBD1. Germline CDR1 reads SGHRS; CDR2 reads YFSETQ. This CDR3 comprises 14 residues. The junction had 6 bases not matched to a gene; V was cut back by 4 bases and J by 5 bases. CDR3 DNA: TGCGCCAGCAGCCCGGGACAGGGACTGGAGACCCAGTACTTC. Protein product: CASSPGQGLETQYF.

The chain employs TRBV7-2 and TRBJ1-4; D gene unclear. Germline CDR1 reads SGHTA; CDR2 reads FQGNSA. This CDR3 is built from 13 residues. V was pared by 5 bases and J by 4 bases, with 8 bases between. The DNA for the CDR3 is TGTGCCAGCAGCCTGGAGGTTAATGAAAAACTGTTTTTT. It specifies CASSLEVNEKLFF.

This chain links TRBV5-6 with TRBJ2-3; D gene unclear. The germline CDR1 and CDR2 sequences are SGHDT and YYEEEE. The CDR3 totals 16 residues. Trimming removed 6 bases at V and 3 bases at J, with 20 bases between. The DNA for the CDR3 is TGTGCCAGCAACGAACGTCCAGGTTTTTTGACAGATACGCAGTATTTT. Its protein product is CASNERPGFLTDTQYF.

The rearrangement links TRBV11-2 to TRBJ2-3, with D unclear. The length of the CDR3 is 12 residues. The V end lost 4 bases, the J end lost 5 bases, and 7 bases lay between the germline ends. In germline, CDR1 is SGHAT, CDR2 FQNNGV. The DNA for the CDR3 is TGTGCCAGCAGCTCGGCAGGAGATACGCAGTATTTT. It encodes CASSSAGDTQYF. The variable domain in full, with the rest retrieved from reference TRBV11-2 and TRBJ2-3, is EAGVAQSPRYKIIEKRQSVAFWCNPISGHATLYWYQQILGQGPKLLIQFQNNGVVDDSQLPKDRFSAERLKGVDSTLKIQPAKLEDSAVYLCASSSAGDTQYFGPGTRLTVL.

J is TRBJ1-2 and V is TRBV7-9, with D maybe TRBD1 (6 bases). Germline V gene sequence: CDR1 SEHNR, CDR2 FQNEAQ (reference sequence). Trimming stripped 1 base from V and 6 bases from J, with 6 bases between. CDR3 length: 12 amino acids. Here the CDR3 reads CASSLGTDGYTF. The CDR3 nucleotides are TGTGCCAGCAGCTTAGGGACAGATGGCTACACCTTC.

J is TRBJ2-3 and V is TRBV6-6, with TRBD1 identical over 9 bases. The CDR3 length is 15 residues. Germline CDR1 reads MNHNY; CDR2 reads SVGAGI (reference sequence). Trimming removed 6 bases from V and 9 bases from J; junction bases left unmatched: 13. Here the CDR3 DNA reads TGTGCCAGCAGCCAAACCGGGACAGGGCCCATCACGCAGTATTTT. Translation gives CASSQTGTGPITQYF.

As for this clone: One junction end disagrees with the germline gene, perhaps due to a read error. This sequence joins TRBV7-7 and TRBJ2-5, with D possibly being TRBD1 (5 bases). CDR1 SSHAT and CDR2 FNYEAQ come from the germline V gene (reference sequence). CDR3 size: 15 residues. The CDR3 region is CASSSGRVYQETQYF. The CDR3 DNA is TGTGCTAGCAGCTCCGGCAGGGTTTACCAAGAGACCCAGTACTTC.